Listed below are T cell receptor beta chains from one sample, sequenced in a study of blood T cell repertoires in COVID-19. Clones were read by immunoSEQ multiplex PCR, and TCRdb kept only the in-frame ones, dropping some. The sample has some 70,000 clones, around 80% seen once; the top ten hold 9.5% to 15%. Sequenced sample: peripheral blood. The source is a man aged 50 to 60 with COVID-19, enrolled during active disease. CDR3s include the opening cysteine and the closing phenylalanine or tryptophan. Each record gives: V gene, J gene, D gene, clone size, CDR3 DNA, CDR3 protein. D genes are given only for firm matches. Rows may omit the clone size; those that give it use once, few, many or a size class.

>TRBV2|TRBJ2-3|-|once
TGTGCCAGCAACCGAGCTCTAGGAGGAAGAGATACGCAGTATTTT
CASNRALGGRDTQYF
>TRBV25-1|TRBJ2-7|TRBD2|-
TGTGCCACCGGACTAGCGGGAGCCTACGAGCAGTACTTC
CATGLAGAYEQYF
>TRBV5-1|TRBJ2-3|-|-
TGCGCCAGCAGCCCCGCGACACATAGCACAGATACGCAGTATTTT
CASSPATHSTDTQYF
>TRBV13|TRBJ2-2|-|-
TGTGCCAGCAGCCCGACCAGCGGGAACACCGGGGAGCTGTTTTTT
CASSPTSGNTGELFF
>TRBV19|TRBJ1-2|-|-
TGTGCCGGTGGACAGACTGTTGGCTATGGCTACACCTTC
CAGGQTVGYGYTF
>TRBV9|TRBJ2-3|-|-
TGTGCCAGCAGCGTGACCCCTAGCGTCACAGATACGCAGTATTTT
CASSVTPSVTDTQYF
>TRBV5-1|TRBJ2-7|TRBD1|-
TGCGCCAGCAGAAACCCGGGACAGGGTTTCTACGAGCAGTACTTC
CASRNPGQGFYEQYF
>TRBV6-6|TRBJ1-4|-|-
TGTGCCAGCAGTTACTCGTCCCAGTCTAATGAAAAACTGTTTTTT
CASSYSSQSNEKLFF
>TRBV23-1|TRBJ2-1|-|-
TGCGCCAGCAGTCTCCTCCGGGAACCCTACAATGAGCAGTTCTTC
CASSLLREPYNEQFF
>TRBV27|TRBJ2-7|-|-
TGTGCCAGCAGCTTAAATTCCAACTACGAGCAGTACTTC
CASSLNSNYEQYF
>TRBV6-2/TRBV6-3|TRBJ1-2|-|-
TGTGCCAGCAGTTGGTCCAGGGCTGGAGAGGGCTACACCTTC
CASSWSRAGEGYTF
>TRBV12-2|TRBJ2-7|-|-
TGTGCAAGTCGGATACAGGGGTACGAGCAGTACTTC
CASRIQGYEQYF
>TRBV28|TRBJ2-7|TRBD2|-
TGTGCCAGCGAGGGGGCTGGGACTAGCGGGAGGGCTTCCTACGAGCAGTACTTC
CASEGAGTSGRASYEQYF
>TRBV7-9|TRBJ2-2|TRBD2|-
TGTGCCAGCAGCTTATCCGGGACTATGAACACCGGGGAGCTGTTTTTT
CASSLSGTMNTGELFF
>TRBV18|TRBJ2-1|TRBD2|-
TGTGCCAGCTCACCGCGATTGACCGAAGTACTAGCGGGAGTAGTGTTCTTC
CASSPRLTEVLAGVVFF
>TRBV6-1|TRBJ1-1|-|few
TGTGCCAGCAGTGAATGGGCGGGAGTCACTGAAGCTTTCTTT
CASSEWAGVTEAFF